Below, 10 T cell receptor beta chains from the same sample are listed, as sequenced in a study of CD8 T cells in ankylosing spondylitis. TCRdb called the 5' RACE reads again in MiXCR, with one record for every CDR3 protein. The sample shows under 300,000 distinct CDR3 sequences, 15% to 20% of them seen only once. Sample: blood, either unsorted or a sorted T cell fraction (not recorded which). All receptors come from a male donor with ankylosing spondylitis or in good health (not recorded which).

This clonotype was seen a handful of times. This rearrangement joins TRBV9 to TRBJ2-7, with D maybe TRBD1 (8 bases). Germline-derived CDR1 and CDR2 are SGDLS and YYNGEE. V was clipped by 2 bases and J by 4 bases, with 16 bases between them. The CDR3 sequence is 15 residues long. CDR3 sequence reads: CASSVDTGGVYEQYF. CDR3 in DNA: TGTGCCAGCAGCGTTGATACAGGGGGGGTTTACGAGCAGTACTTC. Based on the CDR3 plus reference TRBV9 and TRBJ2-7, the full variable domain is DSGVTQTPKHLITATGQRVTLRCSPRSGDLSVYWYQQSLDQGLQFLIQYYNGEERAKGNILERFSAQQFPDLHSELNLSSLELGDSALYFCASSVDTGGVYEQYFGPGTRLTVT.

The chain is built from TRBV19 and TRBJ2-1; D gene ambiguous. V lost 6 bases to trimming and J lost 2 bases, with 5 bases between them. The CDR3 contains 12 residues. Germline loops: CDR1 LNHDA, CDR2 SQIVND (reference sequence). CDR3 sequence reads: CASSAPYNEQFF. The CDR3 nucleotides read TGTGCCAGTAGCGCACCCTACAATGAGCAGTTCTTC.

This clonotype was seen more than once but under ten times. The chain employs TRBV27 and TRBJ2-1; a possible D gene is TRBD2 (5 bases). Trimming removed 1 base from V and 8 bases from J, with 18 bases in between. CDR1 and CDR2 (germline): MNHEY, SMNVEV (reference sequence). The CDR3 has 16 residues. This CDR3 is CASSLLIIGVGDEQFF. For the CDR3, the DNA is TGTGCCAGCAGTTTATTGATTATCGGGGTTGGGGATGAGCAGTTCTTC.

This clonotype was seen repeatedly, ten times or more. The chain links TRBV4-1 to TRBJ2-7; TRBD1 agrees at 10 bases. J was trimmed by 4 bases and V by 0 bases; bases with no gene match: 6. Germline CDR1 and CDR2: MGHRA and YSYEKL. CDR3 size: 16 residues. DNA of the CDR3: TGCGCCAGCAGCCAAGATCGAGGGACAGGGGTTTACGAGCAGTACTTC. This gives the protein CASSQDRGTGVYEQYF.

The chain couples TRBV7-9 to TRBJ2-1; D gene unclear. The V gene lost 1 base and the J gene lost 10 bases, with 8 bases spanning the gap. The CDR3 loop spans 12 amino acids. CDR1 is SEHNR, CDR2 FQNEAQ, per germline (reference sequence). The CDR3 loop is CASSLVDWEQFF. DNA for the CDR3: TGTGCCAGCAGCTTAGTAGACTGGGAGCAGTTCTTC.

The chain links TRBV5-1 to TRBJ2-3; D is perhaps TRBD1 or TRBD2 (5 bases each). The CDR3 extends over 15 amino acids. Germline CDR1 is SGHRS and CDR2 is YFSETQ. Trimming removed 3 bases from V and 0 bases from J, with 11 bases in between. The CDR3 nucleotides read TGCGCCAGCAGCTCTGGGGGTTTTAGCACAGATACGCAGTATTTT. Its protein is CASSSGGFSTDTQYF.

This clonotype was counted only a few times. The genes are TRBV19 and TRBJ2-1, with D perhaps matching TRBD1 (6 bases). This CDR3 has 13 residues. Per the germline V gene, CDR1 is LNHDA and CDR2 is SQIVND (reference sequence). V was cut by 4 bases and J by 7 bases, with 11 bases left in between. The chain's CDR3 is CASSNRAGNEQFF. The CDR3 DNA follows: TGTGCCAGTAGTAACAGGGCCGGTAATGAGCAGTTCTTC.

This clonotype was recorded many times. V gene TRBV12-3 or TRBV12-4 combines with J gene TRBJ2-3; D gene uncertain. The CDR3 sequence is 16 residues long. V was clipped by 5 bases and J by 2 bases, with 17 bases between them. Here the CDR3 DNA reads TGTGCCAGCAGTCACGTGGGTCAGGTGCTCACAGATACGCAGTATTTT. It encodes CASSHVGQVLTDTQYF.

The sample holds a few counts of this clonotype. V and J are TRBV7-9 and TRBJ1-3; D not certain. V was shortened by 1 base and J by 8 bases, with 18 bases between the two germline ends. Germline-derived CDR1 and CDR2 are SEHNR and FQNEAQ (reference sequence). CDR3 size: 16 residues. CDR3 amino acids: CASSLVPFQVADTIYF. The CDR3 DNA follows: TGTGCCAGCAGCTTAGTTCCCTTCCAGGTCGCGGACACCATATATTTT.

Only a few counts were recorded for this clonotype. The V and J genes are TRBV12-3 or TRBV12-4 and TRBJ2-1; 10 bases are a match to TRBD2. V shed 7 bases and J 10 bases; nucleotides not matched to a gene: 10. The CDR3 length is 14 residues. The CDR3 nucleotides are TGTGCCAGCAAATTTACTAGCGGGATAACCGAGCAGTTCTTC. Translating it yields CASKFTSGITEQFF.